This TCR beta chain emerged from a study of shared clonotypes between healthy human individuals (dated by TCRdb to about 2020). In terms of the full investigation: The cohort comprised a couple of women and a few men aged 18 to 49 years. For each donor, three plates each were used for CD4 naive and CD4 memory, two plates were used for CD8 naive, and one plate was used for CD8 memory. To estimate repertoire size and how much clonotype sharing occurs between individuals, the study deeply sequenced the blood TCR repertoires of five healthy adults. Libraries were prepared and TCR repertoires were sequenced by different laboratories using diverse techniques, in order to increase sequencing depth and limit assay-specific biases. Between about 0.9 and 10 billion PBMCs per donor were obtained by leukapheresis.

Comment on this clone: The antigen it recognizes is unknown. There are no base qualities to consult, and no much larger clone falls within one base.

Unmatched junction bases come to 5, with V trimmed by 4 bases and J by 0 bases. Counted from cysteine to phenylalanine, this CDR3 has 16 amino acids. Solely the CDR3 DNA is kept, with 48 bases framed from the first base. CDR1 MNHNS and CDR2 SASEGT were looked up in the germline V gene. On the study overall, not on this receptor specifically: Sampling was limited to blood, and TCR repertoires in tissue likely differ from TCR repertoires in blood. Rarefaction of sorted-subset datasets indicated incomplete sequencing despite the large sequencing depth. Because the study included a small number of donors, the genetic and exposure-history diversity represented was limited. Compared with non-shared clonotypes, the clonotypes found in all four sorted-subset donors had higher generation probabilities. Estimated clonotype richness was generally larger for naive than for memory subsets. Across a handful of donors, around 5% of naive CD4, roughly 3.4% of naive CD8, approximately 2.5% of memory CD4, and roughly 0.41% of memory CD8 clonotypes were shared. Based on pairwise subsampling, the degree of clonotype sharing among donors was expected to be affected by sequencing depth.

The donors were healthy, HIV-negative adults with no recently reported acute infections or vaccinations. Only Caucasian adults living in Nashville, Tennessee, USA were represented among the donors. Magnetic negative selection was used to enrich CD4+ T cells, after which naive cells were positively selected on CD45RA and the negative fraction became the memory subset. Blood was obtained by leukapheresis, after which PBMCs were separated by Ficoll-Histopaque density gradient centrifugation and cryopreserved in liquid nitrogen vapor phase. Analytical flow cytometry was used to check the purity and quantity of every magnetically sorted T cell population. Genomic DNA was isolated from every sorted fraction and measured by UV absorbance on a Nanodrop 2000c. TCR CDR3 regions were amplified from genomic DNA by multiplex PCR using the deep immunoSEQ assay. Genomic DNA extracted from each cell subset was distributed evenly over all wells of several immunoSEQ 96-well plates, and each plate served as one replicate. For sorted subsets, each replicate PCR was loaded with 200 ng genomic DNA, equivalent to approximately 27,000 T cell genomes. The purified libraries were quantified using a Qubit 3.0 fluorometer, sized with a Bioanalyzer 2100, and then quantified again using the KAPA Library Quantification kit. Each immunoSEQ 96-well plate was sequenced on its own single-read 150-cycle Illumina NextSeq 550 flow cell. In the authors' own workflow: Because the immunoSEQ output included only junctional sequences and no quality scores, the filtering could not be the same as the filtering used for full-length reads. To assign V/J genes and CDR3, sequences were annotated against IMGT germline references using PyIR, a Python wrapper for IgBLAST v1.9. Reads were filtered out if the reads had weak V/J assignments (E-value above 1e-6), no CDR3, stop codons, out-of-frame junctions, or ambiguous translated residues. A V3J clonotype was defined by an identical inferred V gene, J gene, and CDR3 amino acid sequence. To compute the percentage overlap between repertoires, the number of shared unique clonotypes was divided by the size of the smaller repertoire. Three approaches were used to assess repertoire richness: RTK rarefaction, the Chao1 estimator, and Recon v2.1 estimates of unobserved clonotypes. For all TCRbeta clonotypes obtained by the gDNA method from several donors, generation probabilities were computed with OLGA. Not all clones reach the TCRdb copy of this immuneACCESS table, which keeps in-frame sequences only. Checked studies attribute under half of the gap to unresolved V genes and leave the rest unexplained. V and J calls and clone size follow that table, whereas D and trimming were derived from the DNA. The sample contains some 2,000,000 clones, 85% to 95% of them found a single time. The ten most abundant clones make up around 0.13% of the sample.

This receptor chain uses TRBV6-1 and TRBJ1-5; a stretch of 8 junction bases matches TRBD1. This sequence was found in a man between 18 and 35 years old in good health. The sequenced sample consisted of naive CD4+ T cells sorted from blood. Reading the label with the study, this specimen's cell subset or site is: CD45RA+ positively selected. The CDR3 protein sequence reads: CASSGDRGVSNQPQHF. The DNA reads TGTGCCAGCAGTGGAGACAGGGGCGTTAGCAATCAGCCCCAGCATTTT.